This T cell receptor beta chain emerged from a study of graft-versus-host responses after intestinal transplantation. As for the study in general: After anti-thymocyte globulin induction, recipients took tacrolimus and steroids for 3 to 4 years.

Graft samples were processed, releasing intraepithelial and lamina propria lymphocytes. Some clones are missing from TCRdb's copy, which holds only in-frame ones; the method was immunoSEQ multiplex PCR. The data show about 8,400 clones, 74% seen once. CDR1 and CDR2 from the germline V gene are SGHDT and YYEEEE. This CDR3 region has 15 residues. The V end lost 2 bases, the J end lost 2 bases, and 11 bases lay between the germline ends. Study-wide results and caveats: GvH clones were identified in recipient marrow, with some first appearing in ileum or blood. Levels of circulating GvH clones at their peak were associated with early post-transplant HvG declines.

With respect to this clone: The antigen is not known.

The source is a human patient who received an intestinal transplant, so some T cells may come from the graft donor. The sequencing used ileum tissue, collected around 500 days after intestinal transplant. The chain employs TRBV5-6 and TRBJ1-3; D unresolved. CDR3 nucleotide sequence: TGTGCCAGCAGCTTAGGCCAGGTCACTGGAAACACCATATATTTT. It yields the protein CASSLGQVTGNTIYF.